The 14 T cell receptor beta chains in this list originate from one sample, sequenced in a study of shared clonotypes between healthy human individuals. The assay was immunoSEQ multiplex PCR, and TCRdb's table has in-frame clones only and misses some. The repertoire holds fewer than 850,000 clones, with around 96% as singletons. Naive CD8 cells lacked CD45RO, underwent positive selection for CCR7 and left out terminally differentiated effector memory CD45RA+ cells. What was sequenced was naive CD8+ T cells sorted from blood. Receptors originate from a young man in good health.

This chain joins TRBV4-3 and TRBJ1-5; D not certain. V was trimmed by 0 bases and J by 0 bases, leaving 9 bases between them. The CDR3 has 16 amino acids. Germline CDR1 reads LGHNA; CDR2 reads YSLEER. Here the CDR3 DNA reads TGCGCCAGCAGCCAAGATCCGGGGTATAGCAATCAGCCCCAGCATTTT. It codes for CASSQDPGYSNQPQHF.

J is TRBJ2-2 and V is TRBV29-1, with D possibly TRBD2 on 6 matching bases. Between the trimmed V and J ends, which lost 3 bases and 5 bases, there was a span of 10 bases. The CDR3 is 13 amino acids. CDR1 is SQVTM and CDR2 is ANQGSEA in the germline V gene. The CDR3 DNA sequence: TGCAGCGTTGATAAGGAGGGAACCGGGGAGCTGTTTTTT. Protein sequence: CSVDKEGTGELFF.

This chain connects TRBV14 to TRBJ2-1; D gene unclear. The CDR3 length is 16 residues. Germline CDR1 and CDR2: SGHDN and FVKESK. V gave up 4 bases and J gave up 4 bases, with 17 bases separating them. CDR3 coding DNA: TGTGCCAGCAGCCCAGACCTGAGAGTTAAATACAATGAGCAGTTCTTC. Encoded protein: CASSPDLRVKYNEQFF. Drawing the rest from reference TRBV14 and TRBJ2-1, the complete variable domain is EAGVTQFPSHSVIEKGQTVTLRCDPISGHDNLYWYRRVMGKEIKFLLHFVKESKQDESGMPNNRFLAERTGGTYSTLKVQPAELEDSGVYFCASSPDLRVKYNEQFFGPGTRLTVL.

The chain recombines TRBV7-9 with TRBJ2-1; D call uncertain. The CDR3 consists of 15 residues. V was cut by 6 bases and J by 6 bases, with 18 bases left in between. Germline values: CDR1 SEHNR, CDR2 FQNEAQ (reference sequence). CDR3 sequence (DNA): TGTGCCAGCAGGGTAGAGCTGGAAGAGGTCAATGAGCAGTTCTTC. This translates into CASRVELEEVNEQFF. Drawing the rest from reference TRBV7-9 and TRBJ2-1, the complete variable domain is DTGVSQNPRHKITKRGQNVTFRCDPISEHNRLYWYRQTLGQGPEFLTYFQNEAQLEKSRLLSDRFSAERPKGSFSTLEIQRTEQGDSAMYLCASRVELEEVNEQFFGPGTRLTVL.

This clone was seen just once. The chain couples TRBV11-2 to TRBJ2-1; D is undetermined. Trimming cost V 5 bases and J 3 bases, with 8 bases left between them. From germline, CDR1 is SGHAT and CDR2 FQNNGV. The CDR3 spans 13 residues. DNA for the CDR3: TGTGCCAGCAGCCCACGTATCTACAATGAGCAGTTCTTC. Protein sequence: CASSPRIYNEQFF.

V usage is TRBV11-2 and J usage is TRBJ2-7; either TRBD1 or TRBD2 may supply D (5 bases each). Trimming stripped 5 bases from V and 3 bases from J, with 17 bases between. The CDR3 totals 15 residues. Germline V lookup: CDR1 SGHAT, CDR2 FQNNGV. The CDR3 DNA is TGTGCCAGCAGCCCCCCGGGGCCGCTTAACTACGAGCAGTACTTC. Translated, it gives CASSPPGPLNYEQYF.

V usage is TRBV6-5 and J usage is TRBJ2-7; a weak D match, TRBD1 (6 bases). The V and J ends lost 5 bases and 6 bases respectively, with 14 bases between them. This CDR3 is 13 amino acids long. Germline CDR1 is MNHEY and CDR2 is SVGAGI. CDR3 in amino acids: CASSPTGIGEQYF. CDR3 bases: TGTGCCAGCAGTCCAACAGGGATAGGCGAGCAGTACTTC.

The chain uses TRBV5-6 and TRBJ2-1; D could derive from TRBD1 or TRBD2 (5 bases each). The CDR3 totals 12 residues. In germline, CDR1 is SGHDT, CDR2 YYEEEE. V shed 4 bases and J shed 12 bases, with 14 bases lying between them. The CDR3 coding sequence is TGTGCCAGCAGCCGGGACGCGGAGCCGCAGTTCTTC. This codes for CASSRDAEPQFF. The variable domain in full, with the rest retrieved from reference TRBV5-6 and TRBJ2-1, is DAGVTQSPTHLIKTRGQQVTLRCSPKSGHDTVSWYQQALGQGPQFIFQYYEEEERQRGNFPDRFSGHQFPNYSSELNVNALLLGDSALYLCASSRDAEPQFFGPGTRLTVL.

The rearrangement uses TRBV7-3 and TRBJ2-1; possibly TRBD2 for D (6 bases). Germline V lookup: CDR1 SGHTA, CDR2 FQGTGA. The germline V and J ends were trimmed by 2 bases and 5 bases, with 16 bases remaining between them. This CDR3 contains 16 residues. CDR3 region: CASSLVRRGRDNEQFF. The CDR3 DNA follows: TGTGCCAGCAGCTTAGTACGGAGGGGTAGGGACAATGAGCAGTTCTTC. Full variable domain (missing parts from reference TRBV7-3 and TRBJ2-1): GAGVSQTPSNKVTEKGKYVELRCDPISGHTALYWYRQSLGQGPEFLIYFQGTGAADDSGLPNDRFFAVRPEGSVSTLKIQRTERGDSAVYLCASSLVRRGRDNEQFFGPGTRLTVL.

In this sample, this clone turned up once. This chain uses TRBV9 with TRBJ2-3, with a weak D call TRBD2 (6 bases). The CDR3 is made up of 15 amino acids. Germline-derived CDR1 and CDR2 are SGDLS and YYNGEE. Deletions cut 4 bases from V and 2 bases from J, with 14 bases between. The CDR3 reads CASSSLGRITDTQYF. The CDR3 nucleotides are TGTGCCAGCAGCTCCCTAGGGAGGATCACAGATACGCAGTATTTT.

The chain is built from TRBV7-3 and TRBJ2-7, with TRBD2 matching 10 bases. Germline lookup yields CDR1 SGHTA and CDR2 FQGTGA. With 2 bases clipped from V and 2 bases from J, the junction kept 3 bases outside the gene matches. This CDR3 contains 15 residues. CDR3 coding DNA: TGTGCCAGCAGCTTACTAGCGGGAGCCGCCTACGAGCAGTACTTC. Its protein is CASSLLAGAAYEQYF.

This clone was seen just once. This chain links TRBV6-5 with TRBJ2-7; D is uncertain. Germline V gene lookup returns CDR1 MNHEY and CDR2 SVGAGI. Trimming stripped 2 bases from V and 3 bases from J, with 17 bases between. This CDR3 is built from 16 residues. CDR3 residues: CASSYQEDSYGYEQYF. DNA for the CDR3: TGTGCCAGCAGTTACCAAGAGGATTCCTACGGCTACGAGCAGTACTTC.

The chain is built from TRBV28 and TRBJ2-7; the D gene is possibly TRBD2 (7 bases). Germline CDR1 and CDR2: MDHEN and SYDVKM. The CDR3 totals 14 residues. V lost 10 bases and J 1 base, leaving 17 bases between the germline ends. The CDR3: CATGEGRGSYEQYF. CDR3 DNA sequence: TGTGCCACAGGGGAGGGGCGCGGGTCCTACGAGCAGTACTTC.

The CDR3 loop reads CASSLLAGVYEQYF. The CDR3 nucleotides read TGTGCCAGCAGCTTATTAGCGGGAGTCTACGAGCAGTACTTC. The chain is built from TRBV5-5 and TRBJ2-7; 9 bases line up with TRBD2. The CDR3 totals 14 residues. J gave up 3 bases and V 2 bases, and 3 bases lay outside the gene matches. Germline loops: CDR1 SGHKS, CDR2 YYEKEE (reference sequence).